This TCR beta chain was recorded in a study of human T cells and chemical hapten exposure. Study as a whole: The patient population, which was mostly female, had alopecia areata, totalis or universalis.

One entry per CDR3 protein, called by TCRdb with MiXCR from the RACE reads. The data contain 240,000 or so distinct CDR3 sequences, more than 6.5% of them singletons. This clonotype was seen at least ten times. CDR3 length equals 14 residues. Trimming pared 6 bases from V and 2 bases from J, leaving 13 bases between. Looked up from germline, CDR1 is MNHEY and CDR2 is SVGAGI. Stated time point: pre-sensitization, week 0. Treatment of the sample: therapeutic diphenylcyclopropenone sensitization with weekly scalp DPC. This specimen was whole blood, taken in connection with sensitization to the hapten diphenylcyclopropenone (DPC). The receptor was derived from a woman between 40 and 55 years old with alopecia areata. Some clones in this sample may be carry-over from other donors' samples. The chain employs TRBV6-5 and TRBJ1-1; tentative D call: TRBD1 (5 bases). The DNA for the CDR3 is TGTGCCAGCAGGCCAGACAGACCAAACACTGAAGCTTTCTTT. This codes for CASRPDRPNTEAFF.